Below, 3 T cell receptor beta chains from the same sample are listed, as sequenced in a study of blood T cells in healthy people across ages. It was with a sample-barcoded 5' primer and a J-beta primer mix that a second PCR of roughly 6 to 12 cycles was run. MiXCR, applied by TCRdb to the 5' RACE reads, yields one record per CDR3 protein. The sample lists 1.5 million to 2 million distinct CDR3 sequences; roughly a third were seen once. Sequenced material: blood. Receptor source: a woman between 25 and 40 years old in good health.

This clonotype came up a few times. The gene calls are TRBV15 and TRBJ1-1; weak D call: TRBD1 (5 bases). V was clipped by 0 bases and J by 1 base, with 9 bases between them. The germline gives CDR1 LNHNV, CDR2 YYDKDF (reference sequence). The CDR3 spans 15 residues. The CDR3 nucleotides read TGTGCCACCAGCAGAGACAGCAGGGAGAACACTGAAGCTTTCTTT. Translation gives CATSRDSRENTEAFF.

This chain uses TRBV5-1 with TRBJ2-3; D unclear. The CDR3 extends over 16 amino acids. With 4 bases removed from V and 2 bases from J, the gap between germline ends came to 17 bases. In germline, CDR1 is SGHRS, CDR2 YFSETQ. The CDR3 DNA reads TGCGCCAGCAGCACGGCACGAGGCGCCTACACAGATACGCAGTATTTT. It encodes CASSTARGAYTDTQYF. Full variable domain (rest looked up from reference TRBV5-1 and TRBJ2-3): KAGVTQTPRYLIKTRGQQVTLSCSPISGHRSVSWYQQTPGQGLQFLFEYFSETQRNKGNFPGRFSGRQFSNSRSEMNVSTLELGDSALYLCASSTARGAYTDTQYFGPGTRLTVL.

This clonotype turned up a few times. This sequence joins TRBV29-1 and TRBJ2-3, with 11 positions matching TRBD1. The CDR3 consists of 20 residues. The V segment lost 4 bases and the J segment 4 bases; nucleotides outside the gene matches: 22. The germline gives CDR1 SQVTM, CDR2 ANQGSEA. In DNA form, the CDR3 reads TGCAGCGTTGCTGGGATTTTTATACGGCCGGGACAGGGGGGAGCAGATACGCAGTATTTT. Translating it yields CSVAGIFIRPGQGGADTQYF.